These 3 T cell receptor beta chains were sequenced from one sample in a study of OX40 agonist ivuxolimab in advanced cancers. The assay was immunoSEQ multiplex PCR, and TCRdb's table has in-frame clones only and misses some. The sample contains some 140,000 clones, 85% to 95% of which appear only once. Specimen: CD4+ or CD8+ T cells sorted from blood, collected in a trial of the OX40 agonist ivuxolimab. The receptors shown here come from an adult with an advanced solid tumor such as melanoma, head and neck, liver or kidney cancer.

This chain connects TRBV7-3 to TRBJ2-4, with D maybe TRBD2 (5 bases). The CDR3 runs 15 residues. V was cut by 5 bases and J by 1 base, with 12 bases left in between. Germline CDR1 SGHTA, CDR2 FQGTGA. The CDR3 region is CASSPGGGAKNIQYF. The CDR3, as DNA: TGTGCCAGCAGCCCCGGTGGCGGGGCCAAAAACATTCAGTACTTC.

This chain connects TRBV29-1 to TRBJ1-3; perhaps TRBD1 as D (6 bases). The V and J ends lost 0 bases and 6 bases respectively, with 12 bases between them. Germline V gene data show CDR1 as SQVTM and CDR2 as ANQGSEA. The CDR3 consists of 14 residues. The CDR3 reads CSVEDTGSINTIYF. The CDR3 DNA follows: TGCAGCGTTGAAGATACAGGGTCCATAAACACCATATATTTT.

V usage is TRBV7-2 and J usage is TRBJ2-3, with unresolved D. Between the trimmed V and J ends, which lost 5 bases and 10 bases, there was a span of 16 bases. The germline CDR1 and CDR2 sequences are SGHTA and FQGNSA. CDR3 length equals 13 residues. For the CDR3, the DNA is TGTGCCAGCAGCCCGGGCCAAGGAAGGTCGCAGTATTTT. Residues: CASSPGQGRSQYF.